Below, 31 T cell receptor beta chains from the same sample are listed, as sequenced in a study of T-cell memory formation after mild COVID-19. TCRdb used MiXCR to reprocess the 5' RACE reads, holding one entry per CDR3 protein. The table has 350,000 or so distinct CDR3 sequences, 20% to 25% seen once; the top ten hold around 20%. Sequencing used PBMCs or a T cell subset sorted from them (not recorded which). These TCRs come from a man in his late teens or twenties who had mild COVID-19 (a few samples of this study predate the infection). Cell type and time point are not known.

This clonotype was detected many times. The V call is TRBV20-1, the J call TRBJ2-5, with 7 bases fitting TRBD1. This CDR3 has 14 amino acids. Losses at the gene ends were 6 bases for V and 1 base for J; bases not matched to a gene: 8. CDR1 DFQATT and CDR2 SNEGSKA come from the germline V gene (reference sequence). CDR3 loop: CSAAPGTVQETQYF. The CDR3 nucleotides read TGCAGTGCAGCACCTGGGACAGTCCAAGAGACCCAGTACTTC.

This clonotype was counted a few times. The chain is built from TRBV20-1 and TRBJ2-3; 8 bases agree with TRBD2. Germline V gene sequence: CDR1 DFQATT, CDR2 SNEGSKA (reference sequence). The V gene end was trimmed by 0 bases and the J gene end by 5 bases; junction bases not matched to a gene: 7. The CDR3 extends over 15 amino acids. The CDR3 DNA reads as TGCAGTGCTAGAGACCCTAGCGGGTTTTTAGATACGCAGTATTTT. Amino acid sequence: CSARDPSGFLDTQYF.

The CDR3 DNA reads TGTGCCAGCAGCTTAGTCCCATTCAACTATGGCTACACCTTC. Protein: CASSLVPFNYGYTF. The genes are TRBV7-2 and TRBJ1-2; the D is unclear. The germline gives CDR1 SGHTA, CDR2 FQGNSA. This CDR3 is 14 amino acids long. V dropped 1 base and J dropped 2 bases, with 8 bases sitting between them. The full variable domain, rest sourced from reference TRBV7-2 and TRBJ1-2, is GAGVSQSPSNKVTEKGKDVELRCDPISGHTALYWYRQSLGQGLEFLIYFQGNSAPDKSGLPSDRFSAERTGGSVSTLTIQRTQQEDSAVYLCASSLVPFNYGYTFGSGTRLTVV.

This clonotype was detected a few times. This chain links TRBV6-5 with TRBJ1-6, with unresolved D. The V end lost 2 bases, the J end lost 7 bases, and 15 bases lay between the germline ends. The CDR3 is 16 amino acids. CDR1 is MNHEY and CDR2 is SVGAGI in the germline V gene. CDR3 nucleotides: TGTGCCAGCAGTTACCCCCCAGGTGATCCAAATTCACCCCTCCACTTT. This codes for CASSYPPGDPNSPLHF.

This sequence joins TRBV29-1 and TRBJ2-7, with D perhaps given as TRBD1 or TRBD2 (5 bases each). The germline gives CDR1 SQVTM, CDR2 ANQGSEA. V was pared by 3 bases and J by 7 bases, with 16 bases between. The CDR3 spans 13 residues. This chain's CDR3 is CSVEAGTIGEQYF. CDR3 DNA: TGCAGCGTTGAGGCAGGGACGATTGGTGAGCAGTACTTC.

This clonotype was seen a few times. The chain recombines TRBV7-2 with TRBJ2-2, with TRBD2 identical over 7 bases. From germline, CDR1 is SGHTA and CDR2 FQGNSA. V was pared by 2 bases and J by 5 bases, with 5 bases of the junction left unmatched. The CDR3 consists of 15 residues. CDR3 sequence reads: CASSLWIGGTGELFF. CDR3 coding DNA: TGTGCCAGCAGCTTATGGATCGGGGGGACCGGGGAGCTGTTTTTT.

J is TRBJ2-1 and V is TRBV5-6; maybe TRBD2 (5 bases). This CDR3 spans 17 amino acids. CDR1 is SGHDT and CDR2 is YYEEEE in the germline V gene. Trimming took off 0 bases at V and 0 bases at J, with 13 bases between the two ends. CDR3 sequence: CASSLAGLASSYNEQFF. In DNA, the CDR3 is TGTGCCAGCAGCTTGGCCGGACTCGCGAGCTCCTACAATGAGCAGTTCTTC.

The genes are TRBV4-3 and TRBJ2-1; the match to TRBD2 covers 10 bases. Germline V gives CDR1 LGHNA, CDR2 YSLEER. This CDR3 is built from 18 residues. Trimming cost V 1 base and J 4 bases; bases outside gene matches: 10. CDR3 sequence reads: CASSQVVPAGGPYNEQFF. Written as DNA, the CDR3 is TGCGCCAGCAGCCAAGTCGTTCCAGCGGGGGGGCCATACAATGAGCAGTTCTTC.

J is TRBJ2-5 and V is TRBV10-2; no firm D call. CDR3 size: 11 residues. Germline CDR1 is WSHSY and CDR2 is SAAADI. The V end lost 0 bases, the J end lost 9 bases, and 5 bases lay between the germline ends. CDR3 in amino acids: CASSESMAQYF. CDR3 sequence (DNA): TGCGCCAGCAGTGAGTCAATGGCCCAGTACTTC.

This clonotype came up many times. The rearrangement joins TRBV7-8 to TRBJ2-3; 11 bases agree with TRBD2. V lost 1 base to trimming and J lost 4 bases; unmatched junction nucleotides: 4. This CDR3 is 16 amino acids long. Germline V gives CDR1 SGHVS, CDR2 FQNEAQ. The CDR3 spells CASSLVGLAGPDTQYF. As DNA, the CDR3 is TGTGCCAGCAGCTTAGTAGGACTAGCGGGTCCAGATACGCAGTATTTT.

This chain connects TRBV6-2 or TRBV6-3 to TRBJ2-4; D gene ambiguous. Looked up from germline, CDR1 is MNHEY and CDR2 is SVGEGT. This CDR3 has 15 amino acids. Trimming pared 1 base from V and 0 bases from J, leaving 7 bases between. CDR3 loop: CASSYWAVAKNIQYF. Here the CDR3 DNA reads TGTGCCAGCAGTTACTGGGCAGTAGCCAAAAACATTCAGTACTTC.

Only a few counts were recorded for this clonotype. In DNA form, the CDR3 reads TGTGCCACCAGTGATAGTGGGGTTGGAGCCGGGGAGCTGTTTTTT. Its protein product is CATSDSGVGAGELFF. V and J are TRBV24-1 and TRBJ2-2, with unresolved D. The CDR3 spans 15 residues. Germline V lookup: CDR1 KGHDR, CDR2 SFDVKD. The V end was cut by 3 bases, the J end by 6 bases, with 13 bases between.

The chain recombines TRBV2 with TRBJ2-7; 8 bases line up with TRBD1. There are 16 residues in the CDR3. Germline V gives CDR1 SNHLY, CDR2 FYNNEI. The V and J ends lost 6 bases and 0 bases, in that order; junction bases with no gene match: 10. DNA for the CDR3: TGTGCCAGCAGCCAGAGGAGGGACAGGAGCTCCTACGAGCAGTACGTC. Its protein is CASSQRRDRSSYEQYV.

The CDR3 loop reads CASSSRVERGGPEQFF. CDR3 DNA sequence: TGTGCCAGCAGTTCAAGGGTCGAGCGGGGGGGCCCTGAGCAGTTCTTC. The gene calls are TRBV27 and TRBJ2-1; 10 nucleotides line up with TRBD2. CDR1 MNHEY and CDR2 SMNVEV come from the germline V gene (reference sequence). V was pared by 4 bases and J by 9 bases, with 12 bases of the junction left unmatched. The CDR3 length is 16 residues.

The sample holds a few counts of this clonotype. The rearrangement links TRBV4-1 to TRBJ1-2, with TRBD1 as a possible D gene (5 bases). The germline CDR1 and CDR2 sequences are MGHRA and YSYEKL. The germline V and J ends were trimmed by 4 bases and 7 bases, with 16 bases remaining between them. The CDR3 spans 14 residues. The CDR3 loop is CASSLGTPLSGYTF. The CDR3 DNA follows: TGCGCCAGCAGCCTCGGGACCCCACTCTCTGGCTACACCTTC.

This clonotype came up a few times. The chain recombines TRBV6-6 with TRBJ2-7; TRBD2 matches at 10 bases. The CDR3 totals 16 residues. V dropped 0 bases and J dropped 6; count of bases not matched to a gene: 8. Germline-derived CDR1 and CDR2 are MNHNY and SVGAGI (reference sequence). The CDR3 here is CASSYSFIAGGSEQYF. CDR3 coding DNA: TGTGCCAGCAGTTACTCGTTTATAGCGGGGGGAAGCGAGCAGTACTTC.

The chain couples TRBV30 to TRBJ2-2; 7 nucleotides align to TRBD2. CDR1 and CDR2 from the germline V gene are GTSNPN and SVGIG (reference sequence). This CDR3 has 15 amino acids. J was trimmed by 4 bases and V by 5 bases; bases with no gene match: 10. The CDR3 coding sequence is TGTGCCTGGGCCCCGTGGGGGGGAGGCACCGGGGAGCTGTTTTTT. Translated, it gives CAWAPWGGGTGELFF.

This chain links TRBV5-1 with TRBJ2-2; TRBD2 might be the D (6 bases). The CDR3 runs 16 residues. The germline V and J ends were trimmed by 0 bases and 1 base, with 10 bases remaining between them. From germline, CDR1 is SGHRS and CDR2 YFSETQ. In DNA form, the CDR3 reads TGCGCCAGCAGCTTGGGCTTGCGGGGGAACACCGGGGAGCTGTTTTTT. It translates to CASSLGLRGNTGELFF.

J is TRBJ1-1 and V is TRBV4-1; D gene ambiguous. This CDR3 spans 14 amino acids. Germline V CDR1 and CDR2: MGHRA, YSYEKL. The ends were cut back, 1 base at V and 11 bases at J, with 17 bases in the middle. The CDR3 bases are TGCGCCAGCAGCCAAGTTGGAGGTGGGAGAGATGCTTTCTTT. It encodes CASSQVGGGRDAFF.

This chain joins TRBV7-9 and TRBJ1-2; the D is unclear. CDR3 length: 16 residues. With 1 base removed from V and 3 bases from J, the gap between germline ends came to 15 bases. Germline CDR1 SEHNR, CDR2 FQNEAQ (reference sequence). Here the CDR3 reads CASSLGYGSSDYGYTF. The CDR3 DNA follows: TGTGCCAGCAGCTTAGGGTATGGCAGTTCTGACTATGGCTACACCTTC.

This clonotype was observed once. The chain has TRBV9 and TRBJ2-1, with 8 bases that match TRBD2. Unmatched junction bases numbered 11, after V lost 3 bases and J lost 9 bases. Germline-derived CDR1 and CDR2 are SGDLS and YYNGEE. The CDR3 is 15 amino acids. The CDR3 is CASSAGVAGRGEQFF. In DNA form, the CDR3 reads TGTGCCAGCAGCGCGGGGGTAGCGGGGAGGGGTGAGCAGTTCTTC. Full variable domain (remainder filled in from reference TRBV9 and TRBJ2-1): DSGVTQTPKHLITATGQRVTLRCSPRSGDLSVYWYQQSLDQGLQFLIQYYNGEERAKGNILERFSAQQFPDLHSELNLSSLELGDSALYFCASSAGVAGRGEQFFGPGTRLTVL.

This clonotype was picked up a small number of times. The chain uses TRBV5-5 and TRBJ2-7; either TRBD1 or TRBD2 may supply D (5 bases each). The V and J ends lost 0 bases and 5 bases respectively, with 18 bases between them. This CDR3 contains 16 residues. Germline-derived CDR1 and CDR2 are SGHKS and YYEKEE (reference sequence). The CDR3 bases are TGTGCCAGCAGCTTGGTTCATATGGGGGTCCTCGACGAGCAGTACGTC. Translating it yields CASSLVHMGVLDEQYV.

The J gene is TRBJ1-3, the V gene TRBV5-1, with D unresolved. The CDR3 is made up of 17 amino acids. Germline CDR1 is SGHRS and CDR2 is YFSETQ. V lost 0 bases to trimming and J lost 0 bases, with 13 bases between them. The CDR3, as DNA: TGCGCCAGCAGCTTGGCCTTGTCGGCTTCCTCTGGAAACACCATATATTTT. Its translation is CASSLALSASSGNTIYF.

CDR3 nucleotide sequence: TGTGCCAGCAGCCACGGAAGCGGGGCGGAAAAATATACGCAGTATTTT. Amino acid sequence: CASSHGSGAEKYTQYF. V is TRBV3-1 and J is TRBJ2-3; 7 bases line up with TRBD2. The J segment lost 7 bases and the V segment lost 3 bases, leaving 13 bases of the junction unmatched. This CDR3 is built from 16 residues. Germline CDR1 and CDR2: LGHDT and YNNKEL (reference sequence).

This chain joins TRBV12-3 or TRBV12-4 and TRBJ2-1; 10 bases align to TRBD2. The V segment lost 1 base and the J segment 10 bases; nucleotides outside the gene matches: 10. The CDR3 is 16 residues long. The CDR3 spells CASSLVPAGGPREQFF. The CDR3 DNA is TGTGCCAGCAGTTTAGTCCCAGCGGGGGGGCCAAGGGAGCAGTTCTTC.

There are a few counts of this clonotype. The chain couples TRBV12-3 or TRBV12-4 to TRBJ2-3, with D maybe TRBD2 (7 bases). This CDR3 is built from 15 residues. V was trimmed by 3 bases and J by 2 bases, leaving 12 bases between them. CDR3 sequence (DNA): TGTGCCAGCAGTTTCCCCGGGGGGCCCACAGATACGCAGTATTTT. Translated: CASSFPGGPTDTQYF.

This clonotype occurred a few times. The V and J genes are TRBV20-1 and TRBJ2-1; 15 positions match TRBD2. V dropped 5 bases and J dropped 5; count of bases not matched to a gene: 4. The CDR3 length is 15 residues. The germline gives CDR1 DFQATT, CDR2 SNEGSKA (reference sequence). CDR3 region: CSAPGTSGGNNEQFF. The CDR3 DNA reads TGCAGTGCTCCAGGGACTAGCGGGGGGAACAATGAGCAGTTCTTC.

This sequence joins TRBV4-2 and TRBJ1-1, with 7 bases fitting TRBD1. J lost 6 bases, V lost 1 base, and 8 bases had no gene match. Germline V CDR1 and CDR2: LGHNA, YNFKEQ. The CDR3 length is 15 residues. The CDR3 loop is CASSQGSQGEAEAFF. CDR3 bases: TGTGCCAGCAGCCAAGGATCTCAGGGGGAAGCTGAAGCTTTCTTT.

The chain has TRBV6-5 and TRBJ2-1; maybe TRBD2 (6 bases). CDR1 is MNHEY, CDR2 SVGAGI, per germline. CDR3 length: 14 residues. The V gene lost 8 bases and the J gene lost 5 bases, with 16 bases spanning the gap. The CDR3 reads CASVSPGGNNEQFF. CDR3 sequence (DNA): TGTGCCAGCGTTTCCCCCGGGGGAAACAATGAGCAGTTCTTC.

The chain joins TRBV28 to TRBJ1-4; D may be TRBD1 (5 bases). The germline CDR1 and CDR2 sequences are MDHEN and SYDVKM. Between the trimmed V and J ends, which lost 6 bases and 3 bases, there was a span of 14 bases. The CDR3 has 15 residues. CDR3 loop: CASSGIQVANEKLFF. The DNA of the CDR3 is TGTGCCAGCAGCGGGATACAGGTGGCTAATGAAAAACTGTTTTTT. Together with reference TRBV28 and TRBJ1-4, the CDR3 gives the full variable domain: DVKVTQSSRYLVKRTGEKVFLECVQDMDHENMFWYRQDPGLGLRLIYFSYDVKMKEKGDIPEGYSVSREKKERFSLILESASTNQTSMYLCASSGIQVANEKLFFGSGTQLSVL.

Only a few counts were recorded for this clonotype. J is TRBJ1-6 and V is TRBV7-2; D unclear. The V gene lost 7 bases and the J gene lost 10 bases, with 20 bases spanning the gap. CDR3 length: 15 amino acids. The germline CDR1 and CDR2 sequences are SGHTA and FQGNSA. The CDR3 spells CASTTTAGNGSPLHF. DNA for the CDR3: TGTGCCAGCACCACTACGGCTGGGAATGGGTCACCCCTCCACTTT.